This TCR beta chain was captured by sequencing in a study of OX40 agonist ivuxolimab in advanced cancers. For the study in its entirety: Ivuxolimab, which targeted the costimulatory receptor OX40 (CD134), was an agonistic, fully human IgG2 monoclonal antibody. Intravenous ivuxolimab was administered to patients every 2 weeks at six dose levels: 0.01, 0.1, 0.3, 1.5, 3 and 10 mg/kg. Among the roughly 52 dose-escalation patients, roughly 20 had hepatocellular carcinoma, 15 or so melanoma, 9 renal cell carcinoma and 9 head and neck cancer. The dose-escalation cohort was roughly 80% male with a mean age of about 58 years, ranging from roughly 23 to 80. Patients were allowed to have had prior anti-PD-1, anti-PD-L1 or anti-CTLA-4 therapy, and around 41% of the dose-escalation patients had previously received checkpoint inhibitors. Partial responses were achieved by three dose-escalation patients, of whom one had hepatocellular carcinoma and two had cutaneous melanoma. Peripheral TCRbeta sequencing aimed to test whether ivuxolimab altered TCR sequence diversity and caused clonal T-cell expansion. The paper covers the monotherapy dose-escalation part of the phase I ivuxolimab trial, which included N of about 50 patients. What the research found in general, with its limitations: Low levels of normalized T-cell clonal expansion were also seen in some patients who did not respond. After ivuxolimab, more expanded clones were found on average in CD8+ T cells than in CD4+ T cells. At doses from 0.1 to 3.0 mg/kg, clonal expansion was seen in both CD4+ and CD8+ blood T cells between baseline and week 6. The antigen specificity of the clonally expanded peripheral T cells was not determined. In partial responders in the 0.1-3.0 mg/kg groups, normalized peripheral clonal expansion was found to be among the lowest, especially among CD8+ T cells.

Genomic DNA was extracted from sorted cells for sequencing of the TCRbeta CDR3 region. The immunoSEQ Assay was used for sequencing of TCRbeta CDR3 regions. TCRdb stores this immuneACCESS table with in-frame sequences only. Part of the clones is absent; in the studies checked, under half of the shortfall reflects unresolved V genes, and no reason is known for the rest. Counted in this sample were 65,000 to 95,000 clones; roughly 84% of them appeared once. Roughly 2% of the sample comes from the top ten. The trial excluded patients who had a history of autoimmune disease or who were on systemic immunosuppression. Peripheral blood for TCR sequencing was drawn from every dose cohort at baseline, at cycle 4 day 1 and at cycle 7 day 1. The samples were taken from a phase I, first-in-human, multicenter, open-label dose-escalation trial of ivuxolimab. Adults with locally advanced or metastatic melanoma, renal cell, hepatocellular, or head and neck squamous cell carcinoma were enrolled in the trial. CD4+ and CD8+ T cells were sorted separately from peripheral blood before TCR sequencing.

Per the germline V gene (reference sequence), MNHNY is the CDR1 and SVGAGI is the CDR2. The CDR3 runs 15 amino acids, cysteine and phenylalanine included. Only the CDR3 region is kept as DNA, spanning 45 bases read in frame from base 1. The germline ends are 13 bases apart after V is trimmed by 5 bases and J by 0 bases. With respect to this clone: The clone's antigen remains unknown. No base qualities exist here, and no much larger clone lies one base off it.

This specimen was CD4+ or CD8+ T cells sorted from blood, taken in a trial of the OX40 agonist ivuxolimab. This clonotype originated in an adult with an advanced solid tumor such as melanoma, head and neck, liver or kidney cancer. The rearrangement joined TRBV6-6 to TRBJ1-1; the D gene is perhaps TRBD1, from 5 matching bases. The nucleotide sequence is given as TGTGCCAGCAGTCTACGGGGGAGGGTGAACACTGAAGCTTTCTTT. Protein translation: CASSLRGRVNTEAFF.